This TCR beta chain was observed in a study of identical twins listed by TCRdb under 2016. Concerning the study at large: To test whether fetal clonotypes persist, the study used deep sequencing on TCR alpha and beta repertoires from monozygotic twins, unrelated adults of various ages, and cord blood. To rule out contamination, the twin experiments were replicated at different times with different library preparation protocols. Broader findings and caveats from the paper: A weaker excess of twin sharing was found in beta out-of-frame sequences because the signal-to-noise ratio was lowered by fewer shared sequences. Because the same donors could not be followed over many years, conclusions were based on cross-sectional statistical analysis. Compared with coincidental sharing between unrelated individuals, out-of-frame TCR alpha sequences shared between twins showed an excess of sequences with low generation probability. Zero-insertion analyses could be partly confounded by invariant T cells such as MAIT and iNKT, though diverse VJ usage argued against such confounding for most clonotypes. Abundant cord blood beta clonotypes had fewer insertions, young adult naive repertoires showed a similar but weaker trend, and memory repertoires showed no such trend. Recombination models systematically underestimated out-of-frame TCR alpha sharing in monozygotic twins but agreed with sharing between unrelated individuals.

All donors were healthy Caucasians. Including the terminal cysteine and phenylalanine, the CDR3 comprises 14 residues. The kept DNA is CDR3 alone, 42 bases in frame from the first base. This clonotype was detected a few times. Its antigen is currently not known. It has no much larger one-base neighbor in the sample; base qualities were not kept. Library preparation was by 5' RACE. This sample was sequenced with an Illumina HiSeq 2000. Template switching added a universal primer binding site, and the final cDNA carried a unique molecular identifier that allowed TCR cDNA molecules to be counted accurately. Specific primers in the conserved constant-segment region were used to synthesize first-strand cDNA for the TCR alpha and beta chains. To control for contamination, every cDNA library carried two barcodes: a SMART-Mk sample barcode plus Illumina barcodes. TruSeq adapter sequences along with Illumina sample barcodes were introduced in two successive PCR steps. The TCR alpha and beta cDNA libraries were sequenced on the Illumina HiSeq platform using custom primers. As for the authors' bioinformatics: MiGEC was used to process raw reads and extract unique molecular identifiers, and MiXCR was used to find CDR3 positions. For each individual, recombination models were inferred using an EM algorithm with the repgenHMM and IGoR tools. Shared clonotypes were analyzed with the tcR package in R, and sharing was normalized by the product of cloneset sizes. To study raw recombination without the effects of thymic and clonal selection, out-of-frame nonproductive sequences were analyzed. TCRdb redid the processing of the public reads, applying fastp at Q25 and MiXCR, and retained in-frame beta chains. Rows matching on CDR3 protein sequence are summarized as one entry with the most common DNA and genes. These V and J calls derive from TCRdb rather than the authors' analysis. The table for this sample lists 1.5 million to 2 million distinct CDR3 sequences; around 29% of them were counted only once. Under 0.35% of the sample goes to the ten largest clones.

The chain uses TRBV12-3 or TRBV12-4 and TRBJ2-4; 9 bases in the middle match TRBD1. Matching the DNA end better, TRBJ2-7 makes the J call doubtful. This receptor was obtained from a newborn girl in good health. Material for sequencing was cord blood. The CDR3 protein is CASRPGTGFYEQYF. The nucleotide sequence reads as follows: TGTGCCAGCAGGCCCGGGACAGGGTTTTACGAGCAGTACTTC.